What follows are 17 T cell receptor beta chains derived from one specimen sequenced in a study of monozygotic twins with cystic fibrosis. Clones were sequenced by immunoSEQ multiplex PCR, and TCRdb holds only the in-frame ones, with some missing. The table lists almost 20,000 clones, roughly nine tenths of them singletons. Sequenced input: blood. The receptors stem from a girl aged 2 to 9 with cystic fibrosis.

V usage is TRBV7-2 and J usage is TRBJ1-1, with 8 bases that match TRBD1. The V and J ends lost 4 bases and 0 bases, in that order; junction bases with no gene match: 7. The CDR3 has 16 residues. Germline V gene lookup returns CDR1 SGHTA and CDR2 FQGNSA. Here the CDR3 reads CASSYAGGRVNTEAFF. The CDR3 DNA follows: TGTGCCAGCAGCTATGCAGGGGGCAGGGTGAACACTGAAGCTTTCTTT.

V gene TRBV11-2 combines with J gene TRBJ2-5; unclear D gene. The CDR3 runs to 15 residues. V was pared by 5 bases and J by 5 bases, with 18 bases between. CDR1 is SGHAT, CDR2 FQNNGV, per germline. The chain's CDR3 is CASSPRTRTRETQYF. CDR3 nucleotides: TGTGCCAGCAGCCCCAGGACCCGAACGCGGGAGACCCAGTACTTC. Full variable domain (missing parts from reference TRBV11-2 and TRBJ2-5): EAGVAQSPRYKIIEKRQSVAFWCNPISGHATLYWYQQILGQGPKLLIQFQNNGVVDDSQLPKDRFSAERLKGVDSTLKIQPAKLEDSAVYLCASSPRTRTRETQYFGPGTRLLVL.

The chain combines TRBV7-9 with TRBJ2-5; D is possibly TRBD2 (7 bases). CDR1 and CDR2 (germline): SEHNR, FQNEAQ (reference sequence). CDR3 size: 16 residues. V was pared by 2 bases and J by 4 bases, with 17 bases between. Written as DNA, the CDR3 is TGTGCCAGCAGCTTAACCACCCAGGGAGGGGGAGAGACCCAGTACTTC. It encodes CASSLTTQGGGETQYF.

CDR3 in DNA: TGTGCCAGCCGAGGGGCGCAGGAATCACCCCTCCACTTT. This gives the protein CASRGAQESPLHF. This chain uses TRBV25-1 with TRBJ1-6; D is perhaps TRBD1 (5 bases). The germline CDR1 and CDR2 sequences are MGHDK and SYGVNS. The CDR3 runs to 13 residues. V was shortened by 8 bases and J by 10 bases, with 15 bases between the two germline ends.

The CDR3, as DNA: TGCGCCAGCGGCGGGCGGACAGGGGACAACTATGGCTACACCTTC. Translation: CASGGRTGDNYGYTF. This chain joins TRBV5-1 and TRBJ1-2; 9 nucleotides align to TRBD1. Germline V lookup: CDR1 SGHRS, CDR2 YFSETQ. Unmatched junction bases numbered 9, after V lost 7 bases and J lost 2 bases. The CDR3 length is 15 residues.

This chain links TRBV4-1 with TRBJ1-5; no definite D call. V gave up 0 bases and J gave up 3 bases, with 9 bases separating them. The CDR3 loop spans 15 amino acids. The germline gives CDR1 MGHRA, CDR2 YSYEKL. The CDR3 nucleotides read TGCGCCAGCAGCCAAGATGACCAGTACAATCAGCCCCAGCATTTT. Translation gives CASSQDDQYNQPQHF.

CDR3 sequence reads: CAISGTSGAGYQETQYF. The CDR3, as DNA: TGTGCCATCAGCGGGACTAGCGGGGCCGGGTACCAAGAGACCCAGTACTTC. This chain joins TRBV10-3 and TRBJ2-5, with 13 bases lining up with TRBD2. V shed 6 bases, J shed 0 bases, and the junction held 7 bases outside the gene matches. This CDR3 region has 17 residues. The germline V gene has CDR1 ENHRY and CDR2 SYGVKD.

The chain is built from TRBV28 and TRBJ2-7, with 15 bases fitting TRBD2. The CDR3 has 16 amino acids. Germline V CDR1 and CDR2: MDHEN, SYDVKM. Germline trimming cut 5 bases from V and 7 bases from J; bases unmatched to any gene: 9. CDR3 bases: TGTGCCAGCAGTCCCGCCGAGGGACTAGCGGGAGGAGAGCAGTACTTC. Residues: CASSPAEGLAGGEQYF.

The rearrangement joins TRBV19 to TRBJ1-5; D is possibly TRBD1 (5 bases). CDR1 is LNHDA, CDR2 SQIVND, per germline (reference sequence). This CDR3 is built from 15 residues. Deletions cut 7 bases from V and 1 base from J, with 14 bases between. DNA of the CDR3: TGTGCCAGTATTGACAGCCCCTCCAGCAATCAGCCCCAGCATTTT. It yields the protein CASIDSPSSNQPQHF.

The chain combines TRBV11-2 with TRBJ2-7, with D perhaps TRBD1 or TRBD2 (5 bases each). Trimming shortened V by 5 bases and J by 6 bases, and 14 bases separated the two germline ends. CDR3 size: 13 residues. Per germline, CDR1 SGHAT and CDR2 FQNNGV. The CDR3 protein is CASSRLSGLEQYF. Here the CDR3 DNA reads TGTGCCAGCAGCAGACTATCAGGGCTCGAGCAGTACTTC.

This sequence joins TRBV4-2 and TRBJ2-5; 10 nucleotides align to TRBD2. The germline V gene has CDR1 LGHNA and CDR2 YNFKEQ. The length of the CDR3 is 15 residues. Trimming cost V 4 bases and J 5 bases; bases outside gene matches: 7. The CDR3 reads CASSPGLASRETQYF. The CDR3 nucleotides read TGTGCCAGCAGCCCGGGACTAGCGTCACGGGAGACCCAGTACTTC.

The chain is built from TRBV5-4 and TRBJ2-7; no clear D gene. The CDR3 runs 13 residues. V was cut by 2 bases and J by 5 bases, with 11 bases left in between. Germline CDR1 SGHNT, CDR2 YYREEE (reference sequence). CDR3 loop: CASSFSTRNEQYF. In DNA form, the CDR3 reads TGTGCCAGCAGCTTCAGTACGAGGAACGAGCAGTACTTC.

This clone was seen only once. This chain connects TRBV7-8 to TRBJ1-3; 8 bases line up with TRBD1. This CDR3 comprises 15 residues. Looked up from germline, CDR1 is SGHVS and CDR2 is FQNEAQ. The J segment lost 0 bases and the V segment lost 6 bases, leaving 4 bases of the junction unmatched. This CDR3 reads CASSGTGTSGNTIYF. CDR3 in DNA: TGTGCCAGCAGTGGGACAGGCACCTCTGGAAACACCATATATTTT.

The table lists this clone with a count of one. The CDR3 DNA reads TGCGCCAGCAGTCAATCGAGGCAGCCTGGAGACGAGACCCAGTACTTC. Translated: CASSQSRQPGDETQYF. The V and J genes are TRBV23-1 and TRBJ2-5, with D hard to call. TRBV23-1 is known as an ORF, though its function is uncertain. This CDR3 region has 16 residues. V lost 0 bases and J lost 5, with 16 bases in between.

V is TRBV5-4 and J is TRBJ2-7; 8 bases fit TRBD1. This CDR3 is 15 amino acids long. Germline V gene data show CDR1 as SGHNT and CDR2 as YYREEE (reference sequence). The junction had 8 bases not matched to a gene; V was cut back by 3 bases and J by 3 bases. CDR3 nucleotide sequence: TGTGCCAGCAGCTCCCAGATGACAGGGGACTACGAGCAGTACTTC. Its protein is CASSSQMTGDYEQYF.

A few counts support this clone. The chain carries TRBV7-2 and TRBJ1-1; 9 nucleotides align to TRBD1. The CDR3 loop spans 14 amino acids. With 6 bases clipped from V and 8 bases from J, the junction kept 10 bases outside the gene matches. The germline V gene has CDR1 SGHTA and CDR2 FQGNSA. This CDR3 reads CASSIQGAATEAFF. As DNA, the CDR3 is TGTGCCAGCAGTATACAGGGGGCGGCGACGGAAGCTTTCTTT. The whole variable domain, filled in from reference TRBV7-2 and TRBJ1-1, reads GAGVSQSPSNKVTEKGKDVELRCDPISGHTALYWYRQSLGQGLEFLIYFQGNSAPDKSGLPSDRFSAERTGGSVSTLTIQRTQQEDSAVYLCASSIQGAATEAFFGQGTRLTVV.

This chain connects TRBV5-1 to TRBJ2-2, with TRBD1 matching over 7 bases. V lost 3 bases to trimming and J lost 4 bases; unmatched junction nucleotides: 9. The germline V gene encodes CDR1 SGHRS and CDR2 YFSETQ. The CDR3 loop spans 16 amino acids. This CDR3 reads CASSSELQGFTGELFF. As DNA, the CDR3 is TGCGCCAGCAGCTCGGAACTACAGGGGTTCACCGGGGAGCTGTTTTTT.